Listed here are 25 T cell receptor beta chains from one sample, sequenced in a study of T cells after yellow fever vaccination. TCRdb recomputed calls from the 5' RACE reads with MiXCR, one row per CDR3 protein. The table records 90,000 to 130,000 distinct CDR3 sequences, 8.4% of them present only once. This sample comprised CD8+ T cells sorted from PBMCs, obtained 45 days after the yellow fever booster vaccination. The source is a man aged 25-40 years who received the YFV17D yellow fever vaccine.

This clonotype was detected many times. The chain recombines TRBV12-3 or TRBV12-4 with TRBJ2-7; the match to TRBD1 covers 10 bases. V shed 5 bases, J shed 5 bases, and the junction held 12 bases outside the gene matches. The CDR3 is 16 residues long. CDR3 DNA: TGTGCCAGCAGTACGGGACAGGGGATCGGGAGGGACGAGCAGTACTTC. Protein sequence: CASSTGQGIGRDEQYF.

This clonotype was observed many times. The CDR3 is CASIPSGRTYEQYF. CDR3 DNA sequence: TGTGCCAGCATCCCCTCGGGGCGGACCTACGAGCAGTACTTC. V usage is TRBV5-5 and J usage is TRBJ2-7, with D perhaps matching TRBD1 or TRBD2 (5 bases each). Germline V gene lookup returns CDR1 SGHKS and CDR2 YYEKEE (reference sequence). With 6 bases removed from V and 2 bases from J, the gap between germline ends came to 15 bases. The CDR3 runs to 14 residues.

The V gene is TRBV27, the J gene TRBJ1-1, with 10 bases that match TRBD1. The V and J ends lost 5 bases and 0 bases, in that order; junction bases with no gene match: 3. The germline CDR1 and CDR2 sequences are MNHEY and SMNVEV (reference sequence). The CDR3 spans 15 residues. The CDR3 bases are TGTGCCAGCAGTACGGGACAGGGGATGAACACTGAAGCTTTCTTT. Residues: CASSTGQGMNTEAFF.

This clonotype appeared a few times. The rearrangement joins TRBV7-9 to TRBJ2-7, with 10 bases identical to TRBD1. CDR1 is SEHNR and CDR2 is FQNEAQ in the germline V gene (reference sequence). The CDR3 length is 15 residues. After removal of 6 bases from V and 3 bases from J, the junction contained 8 bases not matched to a gene. The CDR3 is CASRHGTGVVYEQYF. The CDR3 region has the DNA TGTGCCAGCAGACACGGGACAGGGGTTGTCTACGAGCAGTACTTC.

This clonotype was recorded at least ten times. The rearrangement uses TRBV7-9 and TRBJ2-3; no clear D. The V and J ends lost 4 bases and 6 bases respectively, with 14 bases between them. The germline gives CDR1 SEHNR, CDR2 FQNEAQ (reference sequence). The CDR3 loop spans 14 amino acids. The CDR3 DNA is TGTGCCAGCAGCTCGGACCCACAGACTGATACGCAGTATTTT. It encodes CASSSDPQTDTQYF. The variable domain in full, with the rest retrieved from reference TRBV7-9 and TRBJ2-3, is DTGVSQNPRHKITKRGQNVTFRCDPISEHNRLYWYRQTLGQGPEFLTYFQNEAQLEKSRLLSDRFSAERPKGSFSTLEIQRTEQGDSAMYLCASSSDPQTDTQYFGPGTRLTVL.

To note about this clonotype: A much larger clone sits a single nucleotide away, making a read error possible. The gene calls are TRBV5-6 and TRBJ2-2, with D possibly being TRBD1 (6 bases). In germline, CDR1 is SGHDT, CDR2 YYEEEE. V dropped 6 bases and J dropped 0 bases, with 12 bases sitting between them. The CDR3 totals 15 residues. CDR3 nucleotides: TGTGCCAGCAACTCAGGGGCTACGAACACCGGGGAGCTGTTTTTT. Residues: CASNSGATNTGELFF. The whole variable domain, filled in from reference TRBV5-6 and TRBJ2-2, reads DAGVTQSPTHLIKTRGQQVTLRCSPKSGHDTVSWYQQALGQGPQFIFQYYEEEERQRGNFPDRFSGHQFPNYSSELNVNALLLGDSALYLCASNSGATNTGELFFGEGSRLTVL.

This clonotype was counted at least ten times. The gene calls are TRBV5-4 and TRBJ2-2, with D possibly TRBD1 on 5 matching bases. The CDR3 extends over 15 amino acids. The germline V and J ends were trimmed by 1 base and 3 bases, with 10 bases remaining between them. Per germline, CDR1 SGHNT and CDR2 YYREEE (reference sequence). As DNA, the CDR3 is TGTGCCAGCAGCTTGTCGTGGGGCGACACCGGGGAGCTGTTTTTT. It yields the protein CASSLSWGDTGELFF.

This clonotype occurred many times. The chain couples TRBV9 to TRBJ1-5; tentatively, D is TRBD1 (6 bases). Germline assignment: CDR1 SGDLS and CDR2 YYNGEE. CDR3 length equals 14 residues. V was shortened by 4 bases and J by 3 bases, with 11 bases between the two germline ends. In nucleotides, the CDR3 is TGTGCCAGCAGCAACACAGGGTCCAATCAGCCCCAGCATTTT. Amino acids: CASSNTGSNQPQHF.

This clonotype was seen many times. The chain joins TRBV6-1 to TRBJ2-5, with D perhaps TRBD1 (6 bases). CDR1 MNHNS and CDR2 SASEGT come from the germline V gene. This CDR3 contains 14 residues. Trimming removed 6 bases at V and 2 bases at J, with 13 bases between. The CDR3 reads CASSWGRGQETQYF. Written as DNA, the CDR3 is TGTGCCAGCAGCTGGGGCAGGGGACAAGAGACCCAGTACTTC.

This chain connects TRBV29-1 to TRBJ2-3, with 10 bases fitting TRBD2. Germline trimming cut 4 bases from V and 4 bases from J; bases unmatched to any gene: 17. This CDR3 has 18 amino acids. The germline CDR1 and CDR2 sequences are SQVTM and ANQGSEA. The CDR3 protein is CSVALMSLTSGTADTQYF. The DNA of the CDR3 is TGCAGCGTTGCGTTGATGTCACTCACTAGCGGGACAGCAGATACGCAGTATTTT.

The chain has TRBV6-5 and TRBJ2-3, with 9 positions matching TRBD2. This CDR3 is 18 amino acids long. Germline-derived CDR1 and CDR2 are MNHEY and SVGAGI. V lost 0 bases to trimming and J lost 1 base; unmatched junction nucleotides: 8. This CDR3 is CASSYSGPAGGGTDTQYF. The CDR3 DNA is TGTGCCAGCAGTTACTCCGGGCCAGCGGGAGGAGGCACAGATACGCAGTATTTT.

This chain uses TRBV20-1 with TRBJ2-7; no clear D gene. With 0 bases removed from V and 7 bases from J, the gap between germline ends came to 7 bases. Germline CDR1 is DFQATT and CDR2 is SNEGSKA (reference sequence). CDR3 length: 11 residues. The CDR3 sequence is CSARDLGEQYF. The DNA of the CDR3 is TGCAGTGCTAGAGACTTGGGGGAGCAGTACTTC.

This clonotype was recorded many times. J is TRBJ1-2 and V is TRBV5-6; D call uncertain. CDR1 is SGHDT, CDR2 YYEEEE, per germline. V lost 3 bases and J lost 5, with 14 bases in between. CDR3 length: 14 residues. CDR3 loop: CASSSTSGDYGYTF. The CDR3 bases are TGTGCCAGCAGCTCGACCTCCGGGGATTATGGCTACACCTTC.

This clonotype was counted between two and nine times. The chain joins TRBV30 to TRBJ2-3, with D hard to call. Germline assignment: CDR1 GTSNPN and CDR2 SVGIG (reference sequence). The V and J ends lost 8 bases and 4 bases respectively, with 10 bases between them. This CDR3 has 11 residues. The CDR3 nucleotides are TGTGCCACGGATGGAGCAGATACGCAGTATTTT. Translating gives CATDGADTQYF.

This clonotype was detected many times. The V and J genes are TRBV7-9 and TRBJ2-3; D not resolved. Germline values: CDR1 SEHNR, CDR2 FQNEAQ (reference sequence). The CDR3 is 16 amino acids. Trimming removed 5 bases from V and 3 bases from J, with 18 bases in between. The CDR3 DNA reads as TGTGCCAGCAGCCCCCGGTTACCAGGCCCGACAGATACGCAGTATTTT. This sequence encodes CASSPRLPGPTDTQYF.

This clonotype was seen a few times. The chain uses TRBV6-5 and TRBJ2-2; no clear D gene. The V end was cut by 2 bases, the J end by 6 bases, with 10 bases between. CDR3 length: 14 amino acids. Per germline, CDR1 MNHEY and CDR2 SVGAGI. CDR3 nucleotides: TGTGCCAGCAGTTACCAAGGGATTTCCGGGGAGCTGTTTTTT. This encodes CASSYQGISGELFF.

There are a few counts of this clonotype. V usage is TRBV4-1 and J usage is TRBJ2-7; tentatively, D is TRBD1 (6 bases). The V and J ends lost 5 bases and 5 bases respectively, with 13 bases between them. This CDR3 spans 13 amino acids. The germline CDR1 and CDR2 sequences are MGHRA and YSYEKL. CDR3 residues: CASSVAGAHEQYF. The CDR3 DNA follows: TGCGCCAGCAGCGTAGCAGGGGCCCACGAGCAGTACTTC.

The table lists this clonotype with many counts. The chain recombines TRBV6-5 with TRBJ1-1; D gene unclear. The CDR3 loop spans 13 amino acids. Trimming removed 2 bases from V and 1 base from J, with 5 bases in between. Germline loops: CDR1 MNHEY, CDR2 SVGAGI. The CDR3 DNA reads TGTGCCAGCAGTTACCGCGGGAACACTGAAGCTTTCTTT. Its protein is CASSYRGNTEAFF.

For the CDR3, the DNA is TGTGCCAGCTCAGAGACAGGGGGCGATGAAAAACTGTTTTTT. Its protein is CASSETGGDEKLFF. The chain couples TRBV18 to TRBJ1-4; 10 nucleotides match TRBD1. Unmatched junction bases numbered 3, after V lost 5 bases and J lost 6 bases. The CDR3 contains 14 residues. The germline CDR1 and CDR2 sequences are KGHSH and LQKENI.

This clonotype showed up many times. J is TRBJ2-7 and V is TRBV29-1; the match to TRBD2 covers 12 bases. In germline, CDR1 is SQVTM, CDR2 ANQGSEA. This CDR3 is built from 13 residues. The ends lost 4 bases at V and 4 bases at J; junction bases unmatched: 2. CDR3 bases: TGCAGCGTTGGGACTAGCGGGGCTTACGAGCAGTACTTC. It is translated as CSVGTSGAYEQYF.

This clonotype was observed many times. The CDR3 loop reads CASSLFSDSTYEQYF. The CDR3 region has the DNA TGCGCCAGCAGCTTGTTCTCGGATAGCACCTACGAGCAGTACTTC. The V and J genes are TRBV5-1 and TRBJ2-7; D ambiguous. Germline lookup yields CDR1 SGHRS and CDR2 YFSETQ. With 1 base removed from V and 2 bases from J, the gap between germline ends came to 13 bases. CDR3 length: 15 residues.

As concerns this clonotype: This clone may be a read error of a much larger clone one base away. The gene calls are TRBV29-1 and TRBJ2-3, with D perhaps matching TRBD2 (6 bases). The CDR3 is made up of 16 amino acids. The germline V and J ends were trimmed by 7 bases and 0 bases, with 20 bases remaining between them. Germline V CDR1 and CDR2: SQVTM, ANQGSEA. DNA for the CDR3: TGCAGCGCCCGTTCGGGGCGGGGAACTAGCACAGATACGCAGTATTTT. Encoded protein: CSARSGRGTSTDTQYF.

This sequence joins TRBV25-1 and TRBJ1-3; TRBD1 agrees at 7 bases. Germline loops: CDR1 MGHDK, CDR2 SYGVNS. The CDR3 has 17 residues. The J segment lost 0 bases and the V segment lost 4 bases, leaving 9 bases of the junction unmatched. Here the CDR3 reads CASSAIQGEYSGNTIYF. In DNA form, the CDR3 reads TGTGCCAGCAGTGCAATTCAGGGGGAATACTCTGGAAACACCATATATTTT.

As to this clonotype: This may stem from a read error, because a much larger clone lies one nucleotide away. The V call is TRBV6-8, the J call TRBJ1-1, with a possible D match to TRBD1 (6 bases). This CDR3 region has 14 residues. The germline V gene has CDR1 MNHGY and CDR2 SAAAGT. The CDR3 DNA reads as TGTACCAGCAGTCCAGGGACAAGGAACACTGAAGCTTTCTTT. This gives the protein CTSSPGTRNTEAFF.

This clonotype was observed a few times. The chain carries TRBV5-6 and TRBJ2-1; D uncertain. Germline CDR1 SGHDT, CDR2 YYEEEE. This CDR3 region has 11 residues. V shed 2 bases and J shed 8 bases, with 5 bases lying between them. The CDR3: CASSFLYEQFF. Written as DNA, the CDR3 is TGTGCCAGCAGCTTTCTTTATGAGCAGTTCTTC. Drawing the rest from reference TRBV5-6 and TRBJ2-1, the complete variable domain is DAGVTQSPTHLIKTRGQQVTLRCSPKSGHDTVSWYQQALGQGPQFIFQYYEEEERQRGNFPDRFSGHQFPNYSSELNVNALLLGDSALYLCASSFLYEQFFGPGTRLTVL.